This T cell receptor (beta chain) was observed in a study of T cells in women clearing cervical HPV infection. Points from the study as a whole: Cases and controls were distinguished at AUC 0.83 by richness and V genes. TRBV6-7 abundance was lower in cases than controls (around 0.1% versus 0.15%).

Libraries were prepared by immunoSEQ multiplex PCR; TCRdb keeps only in-frame clonotypes and omits some of them. The sample table sets out roughly 30,000 clones. Prevalent HPV16 infections were excluded; only incident single HPV16 infections included. The CDR3 has 16 amino acids. In germline, CDR1 is ENHRY, CDR2 SYGVKD. The V gene lost 2 bases and the J gene lost 0 bases, with 12 bases spanning the gap. As concerns this clone: What it binds is unknown. The missing CDR3 end, 3 residues past where the read stops, is filled in from the germline J gene.

The clonotype originates from a woman between 18 and 69 years old with a cervical HPV16 infection that either progressed to CIN3+ or cleared (not recorded which). The chain employs TRBV10-3 and TRBJ2-3; D perhaps matches TRBD2 (5 bases). The sample comprised blood buffy coat. The CDR3 loop reads CAISEAGYTSTDTQYF. Incomplete CDR3 DNA: TGTGCCATCAGTGAGGCGGGTTATACTAGCACAGATACG.